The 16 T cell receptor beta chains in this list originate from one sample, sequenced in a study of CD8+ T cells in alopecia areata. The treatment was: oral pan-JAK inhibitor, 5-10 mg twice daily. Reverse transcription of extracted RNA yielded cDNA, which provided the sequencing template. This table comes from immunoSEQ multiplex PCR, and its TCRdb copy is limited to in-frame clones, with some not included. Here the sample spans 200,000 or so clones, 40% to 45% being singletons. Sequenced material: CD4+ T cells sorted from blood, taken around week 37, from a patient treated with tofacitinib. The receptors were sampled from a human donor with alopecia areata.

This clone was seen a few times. The CDR3 loop reads CASTYDRGSTGELFF. CDR3 sequence (DNA): TGTGCCAGCACCTATGACAGGGGATCGACCGGGGAGCTGTTTTTT. V is TRBV6-5 and J is TRBJ2-2; 8 positions agree with TRBD1. Per the germline V gene, CDR1 is MNHEY and CDR2 is SVGAGI. CDR3 length: 15 amino acids. The ends lost 7 bases at V and 5 bases at J; junction bases unmatched: 9.

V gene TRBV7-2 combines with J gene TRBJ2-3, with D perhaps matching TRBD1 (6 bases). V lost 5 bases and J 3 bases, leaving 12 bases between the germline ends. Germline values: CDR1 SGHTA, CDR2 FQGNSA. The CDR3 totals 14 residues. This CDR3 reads CASSITGLTDTQYF. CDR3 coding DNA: TGTGCCAGCAGCATTACAGGGCTAACAGATACGCAGTATTTT.

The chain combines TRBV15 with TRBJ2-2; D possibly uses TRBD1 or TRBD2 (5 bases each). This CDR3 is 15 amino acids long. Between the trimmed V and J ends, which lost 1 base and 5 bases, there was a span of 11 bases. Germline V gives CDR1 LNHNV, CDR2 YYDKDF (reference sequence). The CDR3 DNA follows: TGTGCCACCAGCAGAGCCGGGACCCGTACCGGGGAGCTGTTTTTT. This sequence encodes CATSRAGTRTGELFF.

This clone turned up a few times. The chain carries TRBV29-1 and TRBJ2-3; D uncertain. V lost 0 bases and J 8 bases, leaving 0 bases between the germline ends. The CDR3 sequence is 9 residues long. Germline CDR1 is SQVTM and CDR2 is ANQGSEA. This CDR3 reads CSVEDTQYF. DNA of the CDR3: TGCAGCGTTGAAGATACGCAGTATTTT.

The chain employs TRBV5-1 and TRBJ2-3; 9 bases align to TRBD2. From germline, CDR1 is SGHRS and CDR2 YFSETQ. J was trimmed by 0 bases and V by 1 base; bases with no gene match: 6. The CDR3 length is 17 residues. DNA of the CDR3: TGCGCCAGCAGCTTGCCTCTAGCGGGGTCTAGCACAGATACGCAGTATTTT. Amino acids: CASSLPLAGSSTDTQYF.

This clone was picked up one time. CDR3 loop: CSVDRQPYEQYF. In nucleotides, the CDR3 is TGCAGCGTTGATAGGCAACCCTACGAGCAGTACTTC. The genes are TRBV29-1 and TRBJ2-7, with D unresolved. This CDR3 spans 12 amino acids. Germline assignment: CDR1 SQVTM and CDR2 ANQGSEA. V lost 3 bases to trimming and J lost 2 bases, with 8 bases between them.

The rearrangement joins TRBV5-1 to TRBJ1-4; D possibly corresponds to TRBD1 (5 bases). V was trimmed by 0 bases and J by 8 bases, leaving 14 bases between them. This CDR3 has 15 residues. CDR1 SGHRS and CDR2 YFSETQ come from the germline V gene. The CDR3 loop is CASSLEGHPGEKLFF. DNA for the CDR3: TGCGCCAGCAGCTTGGAAGGGCACCCAGGGGAAAAACTGTTTTTT. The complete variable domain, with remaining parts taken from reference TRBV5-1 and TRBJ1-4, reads KAGVTQTPRYLIKTRGQQVTLSCSPISGHRSVSWYQQTPGQGLQFLFEYFSETQRNKGNFPGRFSGRQFSNSRSEMNVSTLELGDSALYLCASSLEGHPGEKLFFGSGTQLSVL.

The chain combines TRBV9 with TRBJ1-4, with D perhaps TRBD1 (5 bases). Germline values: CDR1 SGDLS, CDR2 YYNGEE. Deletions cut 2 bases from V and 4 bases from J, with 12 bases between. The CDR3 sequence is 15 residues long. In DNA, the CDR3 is TGTGCCAGCAGCGTCGCAGGGCATTTTAATGAAAAACTGTTTTTT. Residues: CASSVAGHFNEKLFF. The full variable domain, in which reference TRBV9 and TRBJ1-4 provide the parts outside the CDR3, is DSGVTQTPKHLITATGQRVTLRCSPRSGDLSVYWYQQSLDQGLQFLIQYYNGEERAKGNILERFSAQQFPDLHSELNLSSLELGDSALYFCASSVAGHFNEKLFFGSGTQLSVL.

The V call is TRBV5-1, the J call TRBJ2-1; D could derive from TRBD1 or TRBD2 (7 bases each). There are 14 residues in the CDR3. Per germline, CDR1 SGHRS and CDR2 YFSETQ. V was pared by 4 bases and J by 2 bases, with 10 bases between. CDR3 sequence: CASSPGGAYNEQFF. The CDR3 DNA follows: TGCGCCAGCAGCCCAGGGGGGGCCTACAATGAGCAGTTCTTC.

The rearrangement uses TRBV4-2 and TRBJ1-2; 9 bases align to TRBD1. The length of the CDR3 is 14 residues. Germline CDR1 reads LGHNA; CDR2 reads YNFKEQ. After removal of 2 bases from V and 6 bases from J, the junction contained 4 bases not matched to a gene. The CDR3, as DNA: TGTGCCAGCAGCCAACCCGGGACAGGGAATGGCTACACCTTC. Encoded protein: CASSQPGTGNGYTF.

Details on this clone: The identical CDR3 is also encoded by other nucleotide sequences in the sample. The CDR3: CATSRGGEETQYF. In nucleotides, the CDR3 is TGTGCCACCAGCAGAGGGGGAGAGGAGACCCAGTACTTC. The chain links TRBV15 to TRBJ2-5, with D maybe TRBD2 (5 bases). The CDR3 sequence is 13 residues long. V lost 1 base and J lost 5, with 8 bases in between. Germline V CDR1 and CDR2: LNHNV, YYDKDF (reference sequence).

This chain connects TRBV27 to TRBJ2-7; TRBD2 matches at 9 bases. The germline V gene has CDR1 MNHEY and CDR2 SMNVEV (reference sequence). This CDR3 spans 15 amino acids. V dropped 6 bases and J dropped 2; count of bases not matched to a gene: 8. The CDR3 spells CASRPASGITYEQYF. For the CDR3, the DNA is TGTGCCAGCAGGCCGGCTAGCGGGATCACCTACGAGCAGTACTTC.

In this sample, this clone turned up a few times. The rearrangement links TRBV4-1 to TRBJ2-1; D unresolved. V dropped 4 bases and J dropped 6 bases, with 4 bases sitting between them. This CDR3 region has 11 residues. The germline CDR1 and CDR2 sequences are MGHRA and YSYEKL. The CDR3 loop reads CASSRSNEQFF. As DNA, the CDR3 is TGCGCCAGCAGCCGATCCAATGAGCAGTTCTTC.

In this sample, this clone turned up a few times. CDR3 coding DNA: TGTGCCAGCAGCTTTCGAAGACAGGGGGCCGGGGAGCTGTTTTTT. This codes for CASSFRRQGAGELFF. The chain couples TRBV7-9 to TRBJ2-2; TRBD1 matches at 9 bases. The germline V gene has CDR1 SEHNR and CDR2 FQNEAQ (reference sequence). The CDR3 sequence is 15 residues long. The V and J ends lost 3 bases and 6 bases, in that order; junction bases with no gene match: 5.

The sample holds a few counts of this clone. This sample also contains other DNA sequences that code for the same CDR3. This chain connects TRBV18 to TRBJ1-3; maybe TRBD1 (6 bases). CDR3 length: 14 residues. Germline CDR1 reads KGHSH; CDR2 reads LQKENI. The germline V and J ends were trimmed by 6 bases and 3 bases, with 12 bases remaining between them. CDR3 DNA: TGTGCCAGCTCTCTACAGGGTGGTGGAAACACCATATATTTT. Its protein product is CASSLQGGGNTIYF.

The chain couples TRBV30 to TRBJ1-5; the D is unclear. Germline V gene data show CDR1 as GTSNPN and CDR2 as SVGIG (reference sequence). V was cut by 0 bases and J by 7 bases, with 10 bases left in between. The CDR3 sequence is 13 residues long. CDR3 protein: CAWSVHPRQPQHF. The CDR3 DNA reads TGTGCCTGGAGTGTACATCCTCGGCAGCCCCAGCATTTT.